This T cell receptor (beta chain) was captured by sequencing in a study of metastatic and nonmetastatic thyroid tumors (dated by TCRdb to 2019 to 2021). Concerning the study at large: Repertoires were compared across peripheral blood and tumor or nodule tissue samples from malignant and benign thyroid patients.

Taken from cysteine to phenylalanine, the CDR3 has 17 residues. Only the CDR3 DNA is retained, 51 bases long and in frame from the first base. The germline V gene encodes CDR1 SGHNT and CDR2 YYREEE (reference sequence). The germline V and J ends show losses of 0 bases and 0 bases respectively, and no gene match explains 9 bases of the junction. What the research found in general, with its limitations: In both blood and tumor samples, TCR beta diversity was reported to be significantly higher in malignant tumors than in benign nodules.

Libraries were prepared through PCR. Sequenced on an Illumina HiSeq 4000. High-throughput sequencing was used to profile the CDR3 region of the TCR beta-chain in every patient. As for the original processing: The researchers built a classifier to tell apart papillary thyroid cancer patients with distant metastasis, based on CDR3 differences among clinicopathological groups. Repertoire diversity was assessed with the Shannon index, and tumor-blood repertoire similarity with the Morisita-Horn index. In-frame beta chains were kept once TCRdb had trimmed the public reads at Q25 with fastp and called clones with MiXCR. The V and J calls and clone size come from TCRdb's table, not from the authors' own analysis. Present in this sample are roughly 48,000 clones, 22% of which were seen just once. The top ten constitute about 3.8% of the sample. No treatment had been received by any patient before thyroid surgery. Patient clinical samples collected from about 2012 to 2018 were retrospectively analysed using T-cell receptor beta sequencing.

This clone has a count of ten or more. Its cognate antigen has yet to be identified. No much larger clone exists at a distance of one base, and base qualities are not known. This TCR derives from a male donor with papillary thyroid cancer or a benign thyroid nodule (not recorded which). Some clones in this sample may be carry-over from other donors' samples. The chain employs TRBV5-4 and TRBJ2-7; 7 middle bases align to TRBD1. Input material: blood. The nucleotide sequence is given as TGTGCCAGCAGCTTGGGAGGGACAGTCCTGAGCTCCTACGAGCAGTACTTC. This codes for CASSLGGTVLSSYEQYF.